The 5 T cell receptor beta chains listed next were all sequenced from one sample in a study of PD-1 blockade in classical Hodgkin lymphoma. Measured with immunoSEQ multiplex PCR; TCRdb has only the in-frame clones, and not every one. The data hold some 25,000 clones, with approximately 81% observed a single time. Every patient was affected by relapse after autologous stem cell transplantation, while exposure to brentuximab vedotin was not uniform. The specimen comprised peripheral blood mononuclear cells (PBMCs), sampled before the second cycle of nivolumab. The receptors here all came from a human donor with classical Hodgkin lymphoma.

There are many counts of this clone. The chain combines TRBV28 with TRBJ1-5; no definite D call. The V end lost 5 bases, the J end lost 5 bases, and 10 bases lay between the germline ends. Germline V lookup: CDR1 MDHEN, CDR2 SYDVKM. The CDR3 is 13 residues long. CDR3: CASSLQTYQPQHF. The CDR3 region has the DNA TGTGCCAGCAGTCTCCAAACTTATCAGCCCCAGCATTTT.

The rearrangement links TRBV7-2 to TRBJ2-3, with 9 positions matching TRBD2. The germline V gene encodes CDR1 SGHTA and CDR2 FQGNSA. This CDR3 contains 18 residues. Losses at the gene ends were 1 base for V and 0 bases for J; bases not matched to a gene: 8. The CDR3 loop reads CASSLGLAGRGSTDTQYF. The CDR3 DNA sequence: TGTGCCAGCAGCTTAGGTCTAGCGGGGCGTGGAAGCACAGATACGCAGTATTTT.

This clone was recorded only once. The rearrangement uses TRBV5-1 and TRBJ2-7, with 9 bases that match TRBD2. Germline-derived CDR1 and CDR2 are SGHRS and YFSETQ. The V segment lost 3 bases and the J segment 4 bases; nucleotides outside the gene matches: 8. The CDR3 has 15 residues. The CDR3 here is CASSSIAGDGYEQYF. CDR3 coding DNA: TGCGCCAGCAGCTCAATAGCGGGGGACGGTTACGAGCAGTACTTC.

This CDR3 reads CASNLDRDTDTQYF. The CDR3 DNA reads as TGTGCCAGCAATCTGGACAGGGACACAGATACGCAGTATTTT. The chain carries TRBV9 and TRBJ2-3, with 8 bases identical to TRBD1. The J segment lost 2 bases and the V segment lost 6 bases, leaving 5 bases of the junction unmatched. CDR1 and CDR2 (germline): SGDLS, YYNGEE. The CDR3 extends over 14 amino acids.

The chain has TRBV6-5 and TRBJ1-6; no clear D gene. V was cut by 0 bases and J by 7 bases, with 4 bases left in between. Germline CDR1 MNHEY, CDR2 SVGAGI. The CDR3 has 13 residues. The CDR3 nucleotides read TGTGCCAGCAGTTACTCCTCGAATTCACCCCTCCACTTT. This sequence encodes CASSYSSNSPLHF.